Presented here are 2 T cell receptor beta chains from one specimen sequenced in a study of blood T cells in healthy people across ages. It was with a sample-barcoded 5' primer and a J-beta primer mix that a second PCR of about 6 to 12 cycles was run. A single record per CDR3 protein comes from TCRdb applying MiXCR to the 5' RACE reads. Here the sample spans about 1.5 million distinct CDR3 sequences, 42% being singletons. Sequenced: blood. The receptors were gathered from a woman aged 18-30 years in good health.

The rearrangement links TRBV4-2 to TRBJ1-4; D remains unclear. The CDR3 consists of 14 residues. In germline, CDR1 is LGHNA, CDR2 YNFKEQ. V lost 1 base and J lost 7, with 10 bases in between. The CDR3 DNA is TGTGCCAGCAGCCAAGCCGGCGAGGGTGAAAAACTGTTTTTT. Its translation: CASSQAGEGEKLFF.

V is TRBV15 and J is TRBJ2-7, with 7 bases lining up with TRBD2. Trimming at V came to 5 bases and at J to 3 bases, leaving 19 bases not matched to a gene. Per germline, CDR1 LNHNV and CDR2 YYDKDF (reference sequence). The CDR3 has 18 residues. The CDR3 DNA reads as TGTGCCACCAGCTCCAGATCGGGGTCACTAGCGATAAACTACGAGCAGTACTTC. Its translation: CATSSRSGSLAINYEQYF.